The 5 T cell receptor beta chains reported below all come from one sample, sequenced in a study of blood T cell repertoires in COVID-19. The assay was immunoSEQ multiplex PCR, and TCRdb's table has in-frame clones only and misses some. Of approximately 170,000 clones listed, 93% are singletons. Sequenced material: peripheral blood. The source of these receptors is a woman in her sixties with COVID-19, enrolled during active disease.

The J gene is TRBJ2-7, the V gene TRBV19, with a weak D call TRBD1 (6 bases). The ends were cut back, 5 bases at V and 2 bases at J, with 16 bases in the middle. Germline assignment: CDR1 LNHDA and CDR2 SQIVND (reference sequence). This CDR3 has 15 amino acids. The CDR3 DNA is TGTGCCAGTAGTTATGGTGCAGGGGTGACCTACGAGCAGTACTTC. The encoded protein is CASSYGAGVTYEQYF.

This clone occurred a few times. The rearrangement uses TRBV7-8 and TRBJ2-7; a weak D match, TRBD1 (5 bases). Germline V gene sequence: CDR1 SGHVS, CDR2 FQNEAQ. The CDR3 covers 15 residues. V lost 1 base and J 2 bases, leaving 12 bases between the germline ends. CDR3 amino acids: CASSLEAGMTYEQYF. CDR3 DNA: TGTGCCAGCAGCTTAGAGGCAGGGATGACCTACGAGCAGTACTTC.

As DNA, the CDR3 is TGTGCCAGTAGTCGTTCCTACGGGGCCTACGAGCAGTACTTC. It is translated as CASSRSYGAYEQYF. The chain carries TRBV19 and TRBJ2-7; D possibly corresponds to TRBD2 (5 bases). The CDR3 runs to 14 residues. Germline V gene sequence: CDR1 LNHDA, CDR2 SQIVND (reference sequence). Between the trimmed V and J ends, which lost 5 bases and 2 bases, there was a span of 13 bases.

This chain connects TRBV6-5 to TRBJ2-2; 8 bases agree with TRBD1. The germline gives CDR1 MNHEY, CDR2 SVGAGI. Trimming at V came to 5 bases and at J to 6 bases, leaving 5 bases not matched to a gene. This CDR3 spans 14 amino acids. Written as DNA, the CDR3 is TGTGCCAGCAGTAGGGACAGGTTGGCCGGGGAGCTGTTTTTT. It yields the protein CASSRDRLAGELFF.

The chain links TRBV11-2 to TRBJ1-3, with TRBD1 matching over 7 bases. CDR1 and CDR2 (germline): SGHAT, FQNNGV. The CDR3 is 15 amino acids. The J segment lost 4 bases and the V segment lost 6 bases, leaving 9 bases of the junction unmatched. The CDR3 nucleotides are TGTGCCAGCAGGGGAACACAGGGGACCGGAAACACCATATATTTT. It encodes CASRGTQGTGNTIYF.